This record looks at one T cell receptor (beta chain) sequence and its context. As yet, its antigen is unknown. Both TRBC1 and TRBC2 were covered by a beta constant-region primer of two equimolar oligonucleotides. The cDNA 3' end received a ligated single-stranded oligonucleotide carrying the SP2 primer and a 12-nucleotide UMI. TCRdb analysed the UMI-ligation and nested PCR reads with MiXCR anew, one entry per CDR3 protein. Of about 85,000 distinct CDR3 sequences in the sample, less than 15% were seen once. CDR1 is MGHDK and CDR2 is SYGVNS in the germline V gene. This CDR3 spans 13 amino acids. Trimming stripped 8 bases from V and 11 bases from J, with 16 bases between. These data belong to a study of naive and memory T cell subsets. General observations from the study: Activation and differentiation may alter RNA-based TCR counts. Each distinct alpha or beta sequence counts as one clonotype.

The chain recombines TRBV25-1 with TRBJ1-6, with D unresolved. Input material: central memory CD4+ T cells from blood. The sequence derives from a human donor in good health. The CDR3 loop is CASATTVLAPLHF. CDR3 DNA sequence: TGTGCCAGCGCGACGACGGTTCTGGCACCCCTCCACTTT.